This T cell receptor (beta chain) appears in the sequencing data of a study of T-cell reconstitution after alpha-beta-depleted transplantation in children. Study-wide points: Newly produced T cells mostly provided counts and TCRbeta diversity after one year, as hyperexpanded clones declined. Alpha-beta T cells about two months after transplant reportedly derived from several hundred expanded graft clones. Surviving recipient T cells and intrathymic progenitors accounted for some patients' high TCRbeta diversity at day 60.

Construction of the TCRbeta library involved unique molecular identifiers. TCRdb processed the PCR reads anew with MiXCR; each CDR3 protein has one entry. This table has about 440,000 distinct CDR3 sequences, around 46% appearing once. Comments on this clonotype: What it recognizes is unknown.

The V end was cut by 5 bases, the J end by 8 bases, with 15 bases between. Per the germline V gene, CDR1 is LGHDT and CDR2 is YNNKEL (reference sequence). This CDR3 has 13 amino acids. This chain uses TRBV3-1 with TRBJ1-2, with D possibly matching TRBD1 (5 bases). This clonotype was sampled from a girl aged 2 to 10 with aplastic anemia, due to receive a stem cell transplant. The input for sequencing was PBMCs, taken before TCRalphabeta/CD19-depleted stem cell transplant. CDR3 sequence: CASSERWGYGYTF. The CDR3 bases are TGTGCCAGCAGCGAGAGATGGGGCTACGGCTACACCTTC.